This T cell receptor beta chain is drawn from a study of blood T cell repertoires in COVID-19. For the study at large: Samples representing acute and convalescent COVID-19 were sourced from the United States, Italy and Spain. T cells, B-cell-depleted T cells, or PBMCs provided the cDNA or gDNA that served as material.

The CDR3 contains 15 residues. Germline-derived CDR1 and CDR2 are MDHEN and SYDVKM. V was pared by 2 bases and J by 7 bases, with 15 bases between. Source study methods: Amplification of reference gene primers was used by the study to estimate nucleated cell counts. Sequencing used immunoSEQ multiplex PCR; TCRdb keeps in-frame clones, though not all of them. V and J calls and clone size are copied from that table; D and trimming were computed from the DNA. Among approximately 97,000 clones listed, over 65% were seen once. This sequence was found in a human donor in a cohort sampled during active COVID-19. Sequencing was carried out using peripheral blood. This sequence joins TRBV28 and TRBJ1-5; D perhaps matches TRBD1 (5 bases). CDR3 coding DNA: TGTGCCAGCAGTTTAGCGTCGGGGGTCGGGCAGCCCCAGCATTTT. Protein product: CASSLASGVGQPQHF.